This T cell receptor beta chain was identified during a study of cytomegalovirus exposure and HLA in healthy donors. Study-wide context: Within an early data release were about 85 million unique TCRs drawn from HLA-typed donors. General study findings and limits: The study designated 150 to 200 TCR beta chains cytomegalovirus-associated. A missense DCLRE1C variant was associated with V- and J-gene trimming of TCR beta chains in a later analysis, and an independent cohort replicated the association.

Trimming took 0 bases from V and 13 from J, leaving 13 bases between them. The germline gives CDR1 LGHNA, CDR2 YNFKEQ. CDR3 length: 13 residues. A multiplex PCR was run with 60 Vbeta primers and 13 Jbeta primers. Data came from immunoSEQ multiplex PCR; TCRdb stores just in-frame clones and leaves some out. The sample comprises around 100,000 clones, 60% to 80% of which are singletons, and about 2.8% rests with the top ten. Worth noting for this clone: Antigen: not known.

This clonotype was sampled from a man between 50 and 59 years old in good health and CMV-seropositive. Sequencing was done on a sample of PBMCs. J is TRBJ2-1 and V is TRBV4-2; D gene unclear. CDR3 sequence (DNA): TGTGCCAGCAGCCAAGAGGTCCATTCTACCCAGTTCTTC. Translated, it gives CASSQEVHSTQFF.